Shown below are 10 T cell receptor beta chains from a single sample sequenced in a study of blood T cell repertoires in COVID-19. Produced via immunoSEQ multiplex PCR; TCRdb's table is partial and in-frame only. The profile shows some 320,000 clones, approximately 85% of them singletons. The material sequenced was peripheral blood. The source is a human donor in a cohort sampled during active COVID-19.

This clone was picked up one time. This sequence joins TRBV27 and TRBJ1-6, with 7 bases that match TRBD1. This CDR3 is built from 16 residues. CDR1 and CDR2 from the germline V gene are MNHEY and SMNVEV (reference sequence). The V segment lost 5 bases and the J segment 4 bases; nucleotides outside the gene matches: 8. CDR3 loop: CASSSKATGYNSPLHF. In nucleotides, the CDR3 is TGTGCCAGCAGTAGCAAGGCGACAGGGTATAATTCACCCCTCCACTTT.

The chain recombines TRBV6-5 with TRBJ1-1; D gene ambiguous. Germline CDR1 is MNHEY and CDR2 is SVGAGI. This CDR3 has 13 amino acids. Trimming removed 2 bases at V and 9 bases at J, with 13 bases between. CDR3 protein: CASSYPQGRQAFF. The CDR3 coding sequence is TGTGCCAGCAGTTACCCACAAGGGAGGCAAGCTTTCTTT.

The CDR3 protein is CASRFGQDHSGANVLTF. In nucleotides, the CDR3 is TGTGCCAGCAGATTCGGACAGGATCACTCTGGGGCCAACGTCCTGACTTTC. The J gene is TRBJ2-6, the V gene TRBV11-2; 7 positions match TRBD1. The V gene's germline CDR1 is SGHAT and CDR2 FQNNGV. The CDR3 is 17 residues long. V dropped 6 bases and J dropped 0; count of bases not matched to a gene: 8.

The chain recombines TRBV7-9 with TRBJ1-3; D remains unclear. The CDR3 runs to 15 residues. V lost 1 base to trimming and J lost 0 bases, with 7 bases between them. Germline CDR1 SEHNR, CDR2 FQNEAQ (reference sequence). The CDR3 loop reads CASSLGQTSGNTIYF. CDR3 DNA: TGTGCCAGCAGCTTAGGGCAAACCTCTGGAAACACCATATATTTT.

A single count supports this clone. The chain recombines TRBV6-5 with TRBJ1-2; D possibly corresponds to TRBD1 (5 bases). Trimming shortened V by 2 bases and J by 7 bases, and 8 bases separated the two germline ends. Germline loops: CDR1 MNHEY, CDR2 SVGAGI. CDR3 length equals 12 residues. Written as DNA, the CDR3 is TGTGCCAGCAGTTACGCGGGGGGTGGCTACACCTTC. Protein product: CASSYAGGGYTF.

The chain has TRBV24-1 and TRBJ2-1, with 7 bases lining up with TRBD1. The CDR3 extends over 16 amino acids. J was trimmed by 10 bases and V by 1 base; bases with no gene match: 12. Germline V gives CDR1 KGHDR, CDR2 SFDVKD. CDR3 residues: CATSDLSWSGGQEQFF. CDR3 sequence (DNA): TGTGCCACCAGTGATTTATCCTGGTCAGGGGGACAAGAGCAGTTCTTC.

The V and J genes are TRBV7-9 and TRBJ1-2; the D is unclear. V gave up 7 bases and J gave up 2 bases, with 14 bases separating them. Per the germline V gene, CDR1 is SEHNR and CDR2 is FQNEAQ (reference sequence). CDR3 length: 14 amino acids. In nucleotides, the CDR3 is TGTGCCAGCACCCGCCCGGGAGGGAACTATGGCTACACCTTC. Translating it yields CASTRPGGNYGYTF.

V usage is TRBV5-5 and J usage is TRBJ2-1; TRBD2 agrees at 7 bases. The CDR3 totals 15 residues. Germline V gene sequence: CDR1 SGHKS, CDR2 YYEKEE (reference sequence). V gave up 4 bases and J gave up 4 bases; unmatched junction bases: 8. CDR3 coding DNA: TGTGCCAGCAGCGGGCAAGCGGGGCCGTACAATGAGCAGTTCTTC. Amino acid sequence: CASSGQAGPYNEQFF.

The chain is built from TRBV5-4 and TRBJ2-3; 10 nucleotides match TRBD2. The CDR3 contains 14 residues. CDR1 is SGHNT and CDR2 is YYREEE in the germline V gene (reference sequence). The V segment lost 0 bases and the J segment 10 bases; nucleotides outside the gene matches: 5. CDR3 amino acids: CASSLGLAGVSQYF. In DNA form, the CDR3 reads TGTGCCAGCAGCTTGGGGCTAGCGGGGGTTTCGCAGTATTTT.

V usage is TRBV25-1 and J usage is TRBJ2-7; D may be TRBD1 (5 bases). The CDR3 is 13 amino acids. Germline V gene data show CDR1 as MGHDK and CDR2 as SYGVNS. V was clipped by 3 bases and J by 4 bases, with 10 bases between them. The CDR3 sequence: CASSEAGRYEQYF. In DNA form, the CDR3 reads TGTGCCAGCAGTGAGGCAGGGCGGTACGAGCAGTACTTC.